This T cell receptor (beta chain) is from a study of blood T cell repertoires in COVID-19. TCRdb's table, derived via immunoSEQ multiplex PCR, lists solely in-frame clones and lacks some. The sample includes around 74,000 clones, 90% of them seen just once. The CDR3 runs 16 residues. Germline loops: CDR1 SEHNR, CDR2 FQNEAQ (reference sequence). V was clipped by 5 bases and J by 0 bases, with 11 bases between them. The sample comprised peripheral blood. V is TRBV7-9 and J is TRBJ2-6, with D unclear. The origin of this receptor is a woman of 80 years or more with active or convalescent COVID-19. CDR3 sequence (DNA): TGTGCCAGCAGCCTCCCGCGGCCCTCTGGGGCCAACGTCCTGACTTTC. Amino acid sequence: CASSLPRPSGANVLTF.